Detailed here is one T cell receptor (beta chain). This sample is drawn from a study of T cells after somatic rescue of genetic block. TCRdb's copy holds only in-frame clones and misses some; the assay was immunoSEQ multiplex PCR. In the table there are 110,000 or so clones, approximately 90% of which are singletons. CDR1 and CDR2 from the germline V gene are SEHNR and FQNEAQ (reference sequence). V shed 5 bases and J 0 bases; nucleotides not matched to a gene: 5. The CDR3 consists of 15 residues. The chain couples TRBV7-9 to TRBJ2-3; 7 bases are a match to TRBD1. This receptor was obtained from a woman aged 18-35 years. The sequencing input was peripheral blood mononuclear cells (PBMCs). CDR3 residues: CASSRQGTSTDTQYF. The CDR3 DNA sequence: TGTGCCAGCAGCCGACAGGGCACTAGCACAGATACGCAGTATTTT.